The 25 T cell receptor beta chains reported below all come from one sample, sequenced in a study of cytomegalovirus exposure and HLA in healthy donors. Vbeta (60) and Jbeta (13) primers were used in the PCR. The assay was immunoSEQ multiplex PCR, and TCRdb's table has in-frame clones only and misses some. In the table there are 140,000 to 150,000 clones, around 57% of which are singletons. Material for sequencing was PBMCs. The receptors were sampled from a male donor in good health and CMV-seronegative.

The chain has TRBV6-1 and TRBJ1-5; 7 nucleotides match TRBD1. Per the germline V gene, CDR1 is MNHNS and CDR2 is SASEGT. The CDR3 loop spans 15 amino acids. The J segment lost 7 bases and the V segment lost 6 bases, leaving 12 bases of the junction unmatched. The CDR3 nucleotides read TGTGCCAGCAGCTCCCGGGACAGCTCAAGCCAGCCCCAGCATTTT. Protein: CASSSRDSSSQPQHF.

The rearrangement links TRBV18 to TRBJ2-1; 7 bases fit TRBD1. The length of the CDR3 is 13 residues. Trimming cost V 5 bases and J 9 bases; bases outside gene matches: 7. Germline values: CDR1 KGHSH, CDR2 LQKENI. The CDR3 DNA is TGTGCCAGCTCAAACGGACAGGAACTTGAGCAGTTCTTC. As protein: CASSNGQELEQFF.

In this sample, this clone turned up a few times. The gene calls are TRBV9 and TRBJ2-1, with TRBD1 identical over 8 bases. J was trimmed by 9 bases and V by 3 bases; bases with no gene match: 11. The CDR3 extends over 15 amino acids. Germline V lookup: CDR1 SGDLS, CDR2 YYNGEE. The CDR3 DNA is TGTGCCAGCAGCGCCCTCGACAGGGGTGGCAGTGAGCAGTTCTTC. Protein product: CASSALDRGGSEQFF.

This chain connects TRBV18 to TRBJ2-1; 9 nucleotides agree with TRBD1. The V gene end was trimmed by 0 bases and the J gene end by 9 bases; junction bases not matched to a gene: 9. This CDR3 is 16 amino acids long. Germline V CDR1 and CDR2: KGHSH, LQKENI. The CDR3: CASSPPRQGGMGEQFF. Written as DNA, the CDR3 is TGTGCCAGCTCACCACCCCGACAGGGGGGGATGGGTGAGCAGTTCTTC.

V usage is TRBV2 and J usage is TRBJ2-6; D might be TRBD1 (6 bases). The CDR3 covers 15 residues. Trimming took 4 bases from V and 2 from J, leaving 9 bases between them. CDR1 SNHLY and CDR2 FYNNEI come from the germline V gene. This CDR3 reads CASSVGTPGANVLTF. The CDR3 DNA sequence: TGTGCCAGCAGTGTGGGGACACCTGGGGCCAACGTCCTGACTTTC.

V and J are TRBV28 and TRBJ2-3, with 9 bases identical to TRBD2. This CDR3 has 14 residues. V lost 7 bases, J lost 7 bases, and 9 bases stayed unmatched. Germline assignment: CDR1 MDHEN and CDR2 SYDVKM. The CDR3 coding sequence is TGTGCCAGCATGCCAGCGGGGGGTCTGCATACGCAGTATTTT. Its translation is CASMPAGGLHTQYF.

The rearrangement links TRBV5-4 to TRBJ2-7; TRBD1 matches 11 bases. This CDR3 is 16 amino acids long. Germline values: CDR1 SGHNT, CDR2 YYREEE (reference sequence). The junction had 6 bases not matched to a gene; V was cut back by 4 bases and J by 0 bases. CDR3 sequence: CASSRTGGILSYEQYF. CDR3 in DNA: TGTGCCAGCAGCCGGACAGGGGGCATACTCTCCTACGAGCAGTACTTC.

Only one count was recorded for this clone. V usage is TRBV9 and J usage is TRBJ1-1, with 9 bases that match TRBD1. V lost 4 bases to trimming and J lost 2 bases; unmatched junction nucleotides: 9. Germline lookup yields CDR1 SGDLS and CDR2 YYNGEE. There are 16 residues in the CDR3. CDR3 DNA: TGTGCCAGCAGCCTACAGGGGGCATCAAGTAACACTGAAGCTTTCTTT. This sequence encodes CASSLQGASSNTEAFF. Together with reference TRBV9 and TRBJ1-1, the CDR3 gives the full variable domain: DSGVTQTPKHLITATGQRVTLRCSPRSGDLSVYWYQQSLDQGLQFLIQYYNGEERAKGNILERFSAQQFPDLHSELNLSSLELGDSALYFCASSLQGASSNTEAFFGQGTRLTVV.

The rearrangement joins TRBV2 to TRBJ2-7; 7 positions match TRBD1. The V gene end was trimmed by 4 bases and the J gene end by 9 bases; junction bases not matched to a gene: 6. The CDR3 covers 12 residues. Germline CDR1 SNHLY, CDR2 FYNNEI. CDR3: CASSVTGNGQYF. For the CDR3, the DNA is TGTGCCAGCAGTGTGACAGGGAACGGGCAGTACTTC.

The V call is TRBV29-1, the J call TRBJ1-2; no clear D. Deletions cut 5 bases from V and 3 bases from J, with 13 bases between. This CDR3 contains 13 residues. CDR1 is SQVTM, CDR2 ANQGSEA, per germline. DNA of the CDR3: TGCAGCGTTCTCGGAGGAGGATACTATGGCTACACCTTC. Translating it yields CSVLGGGYYGYTF.

This clone was seen only once. The V gene is TRBV4-3, the J gene TRBJ2-2; D not certain. Germline V gene sequence: CDR1 LGHNA, CDR2 YSLEER. The CDR3 runs 16 residues. Deletions cut 1 base from V and 1 base from J, with 10 bases between. CDR3 loop: CASSQVRHRNTGELFF. CDR3 in DNA: TGCGCCAGCAGCCAAGTGAGACACCGGAACACCGGGGAGCTGTTTTTT.

The rearrangement joins TRBV7-2 to TRBJ1-5; D remains unclear. With 1 base removed from V and 0 bases from J, the gap between germline ends came to 7 bases. CDR1 and CDR2 from the germline V gene are SGHTA and FQGNSA. CDR3 length: 15 residues. In DNA form, the CDR3 reads TGTGCCAGCAGCTTAGAGAGTTATAGCAATCAGCCCCAGCATTTT. As protein: CASSLESYSNQPQHF.

This rearrangement joins TRBV10-1 to TRBJ2-7; 9 bases agree with TRBD2. The germline gives CDR1 WNHNN, CDR2 SYGVQD (reference sequence). V was pared by 6 bases and J by 5 bases, with 11 bases of the junction left unmatched. This CDR3 has 15 amino acids. The CDR3 DNA reads TGCGCCAGCAGGCCCATAGCGGGGGCCCTCCACGAGCAGTACTTC. Translated: CASRPIAGALHEQYF.

DNA for the CDR3: TGTGCCAGCAGCTTCGGGGGGTGGGGGATCTACGAGCAGTACTTC. Translated, it gives CASSFGGWGIYEQYF. The chain links TRBV5-8 to TRBJ2-7; 7 bases agree with TRBD2. CDR1 and CDR2 from the germline V gene are SGHTS and YDEGEE. The CDR3 contains 15 residues. Losses at the gene ends were 2 bases for V and 3 bases for J; bases not matched to a gene: 8.

This clone was detected once. V usage is TRBV28 and J usage is TRBJ1-2; 7 bases are shared with TRBD1. The junction had 8 bases not matched to a gene; V was cut back by 8 bases and J by 5 bases. The germline V gene has CDR1 MDHEN and CDR2 SYDVKM. The CDR3 consists of 13 residues. In nucleotides, the CDR3 is TGTGCCAGCGGGGGACAGCCGCTATATGGCTACACCTTC. It translates to CASGGQPLYGYTF.

The chain uses TRBV11-3 and TRBJ1-4, with D tentatively TRBD1 (5 bases). Germline loops: CDR1 SGHNT, CDR2 YENEEA. V was pared by 5 bases and J by 7 bases, with 20 bases between. The CDR3 has 16 amino acids. CDR3 nucleotides: TGTGCCAGCAGCCCACGACTCAGGGTGGGGCGTGAAAAACTGTTTTTT. Translated, it gives CASSPRLRVGREKLFF.

This clone has a handful of counts. The CDR3 DNA sequence: TGCGCCAGCAGCCAAGTGGGGGGGGTCCCCTACAATGAGCAGTTCTTC. This codes for CASSQVGGVPYNEQFF. The chain couples TRBV4-1 to TRBJ2-1; TRBD2 matches at 7 bases. V gave up 1 base and J gave up 2 bases; unmatched junction bases: 5. The CDR3 consists of 16 residues. Germline lookup yields CDR1 MGHRA and CDR2 YSYEKL.

This chain joins TRBV2 and TRBJ1-1, with D possibly matching TRBD1 (5 bases). Germline lookup yields CDR1 SNHLY and CDR2 FYNNEI. V gave up 3 bases and J gave up 1 base, with 6 bases separating them. The CDR3 spans 13 residues. The CDR3 region is CASSDQGNTEAFF. CDR3 DNA sequence: TGTGCCAGCAGTGACCAGGGGAACACTGAAGCTTTCTTT.

V gene TRBV27 combines with J gene TRBJ2-7; 8 bases map to TRBD2. Losses at the gene ends were 1 base for V and 4 bases for J; bases not matched to a gene: 6. The CDR3 length is 15 residues. Germline V gene data show CDR1 as MNHEY and CDR2 as SMNVEV (reference sequence). CDR3 sequence: CASSLFRGGEYEQYF. DNA of the CDR3: TGTGCCAGCAGTTTATTTCGGGGGGGGGAGTACGAGCAGTACTTC.

V is TRBV29-1 and J is TRBJ1-5; no firm D call. Per germline, CDR1 SQVTM and CDR2 ANQGSEA. The CDR3 is 12 amino acids. CDR3 coding DNA: TGCGCGGGCGGCAGTCGCAATCAGCCCCAGCATTTT. Protein: CAGGSRNQPQHF. The whole variable domain, remainder taken from reference TRBV29-1 and TRBJ1-5, is SAVISQKPSRDICQRGTSLTIQCQVDSQVTMMFWYRQQPGQSLTLIATANQGSEATYESGFVIDKFPISRPNLTFSTLTVSNMSPEDSSIYLCAGGSRNQPQHFGDGTRLSIL.

The chain has TRBV15 and TRBJ1-5, with TRBD1 identical over 9 bases. The length of the CDR3 is 15 residues. The V and J ends lost 4 bases and 6 bases, in that order; junction bases with no gene match: 7. Germline V CDR1 and CDR2: LNHNV, YYDKDF (reference sequence). The CDR3 loop is CATSTLRDRAQPQHF. Here the CDR3 DNA reads TGTGCCACCAGCACCCTCCGGGACAGGGCTCAGCCCCAGCATTTT.

The V call is TRBV10-1, the J call TRBJ1-1, with D maybe TRBD1 (6 bases). V lost 4 bases and J 5 bases, leaving 14 bases between the germline ends. Germline lookup yields CDR1 WNHNN and CDR2 SYGVQD (reference sequence). The CDR3 spans 14 residues. CDR3 DNA sequence: TGCGCCAGCAGTGCGGGGGGCAGCGGGACTGAAGCTTTCTTT. Protein: CASSAGGSGTEAFF.

The rearrangement links TRBV5-4 to TRBJ2-7; 9 bases fit TRBD1. The CDR3 sequence is 13 residues long. With 3 bases clipped from V and 3 bases from J, the junction kept 1 base outside the gene matches. Looked up from germline, CDR1 is SGHNT and CDR2 is YYREEE (reference sequence). The CDR3 protein is CASSWGQGYEQYF. The CDR3 DNA is TGTGCCAGCAGCTGGGGACAGGGCTACGAGCAGTACTTC.

This CDR3 is CASSAGYLNSNQPQHF. DNA of the CDR3: TGTGCCAGTAGTGCAGGGTACCTTAATAGCAATCAGCCCCAGCATTTT. The chain couples TRBV19 to TRBJ1-5; D perhaps matches TRBD1 (5 bases). The germline gives CDR1 LNHDA, CDR2 SQIVND (reference sequence). This CDR3 spans 16 amino acids. Trimming took off 5 bases at V and 0 bases at J, with 14 bases between the two ends.

The chain joins TRBV11-2 to TRBJ1-6, with D possibly being TRBD1 (5 bases). Per germline, CDR1 SGHAT and CDR2 FQNNGV. The CDR3 totals 16 residues. The ends were cut back, 2 bases at V and 8 bases at J, with 16 bases in the middle. The CDR3 reads CASSLILRRGYSPLHF. DNA of the CDR3: TGTGCCAGCAGCTTAATCTTACGAAGGGGTTATTCACCCCTCCACTTT. The variable domain in full, completed from reference TRBV11-2 and TRBJ1-6, reads EAGVAQSPRYKIIEKRQSVAFWCNPISGHATLYWYQQILGQGPKLLIQFQNNGVVDDSQLPKDRFSAERLKGVDSTLKIQPAKLEDSAVYLCASSLILRRGYSPLHFGNGTRLTVT.